The clone carrying this T cell receptor (beta chain) showed up many times. MiXCR, run by TCRdb on the 5' RACE reads, gives a single entry per CDR3 protein. The repertoire holds around 40,000 distinct CDR3 sequences, with roughly 11% as singletons. Looked up from germline, CDR1 is DFQATT and CDR2 is SNEGSKA (reference sequence). Deletions cut 1 base from V and 4 bases from J, with 11 bases between. The CDR3 covers 14 residues. The data derive from a study of early T cells in non-severe SARS-CoV-2 infection. Whole-study context: RNA in bulk from unsorted whole blood was sequenced, and chains were unpaired.

V is TRBV20-1 and J is TRBJ1-5; maybe TRBD1 (6 bases). The receptor was derived from an adult who was a healthcare worker with PCR-confirmed SARS-CoV-2 infection or an uninfected control (not recorded which). The sequencing sample was made of whole blood. The CDR3 DNA reads as TGCAGTGCTAGAGGCAGGGGATCTAATCAGCCCCAGCATTTT. Its translation is CSARGRGSNQPQHF.